Shown below are 5 T cell receptor beta chains from a single sample sequenced in a study of T cell responses to AZD1222 COVID-19 vaccine (dated by TCRdb to the early 2020s). Interpreted using the paper, the time point label stands for: about 28 days (+/-7) after the second vaccine dose. Libraries were made using the immunoSEQ multiplex PCR assay. In its TCRdb copy, this immuneACCESS table keeps in-frame sequences only and misses some clones. Where compared with another copy, unresolved V genes explain less than half of these, and the others have no known cause. The sample table lists about 150,000 clones, around 91% of them with a count of one. The top ten clonotypes cover approximately 6.2% of the sample. The material sequenced was peripheral blood, taken 28 days after the second AZD1222 dose. The receptors shown here come from an adult who received the AZD1222 COVID-19 vaccine.

The genes are TRBV5-6 and TRBJ1-5; D may be TRBD1 (5 bases). Trimming cost V 0 bases and J 6 bases, with 13 bases left between them. CDR1 and CDR2 from the germline V gene are SGHDT and YYEEEE. This CDR3 comprises 15 residues. CDR3 nucleotide sequence: TGTGCCAGCAGCTTGGCCACGGGGCTTGGTCAGCCCCAGCATTTT. The encoded protein is CASSLATGLGQPQHF.

CDR3 DNA sequence: TGTGCCAGCAGCGAAAAGCCGGACAGTCGGGCGGATTTGTTTTTT. The encoded protein is CASSEKPDSRADLFF. The chain combines TRBV7-9 with TRBJ1-4, with D possibly matching TRBD1 (6 bases). From germline, CDR1 is SEHNR and CDR2 FQNEAQ (reference sequence). V dropped 5 bases and J dropped 15 bases, with 25 bases sitting between them. The CDR3 has 15 amino acids.

Points on this clone: A much larger clone differs by one base, so this may be a read error. The chain carries TRBV6-6 and TRBJ1-5; possible D gene TRBD1, 6 bases. The CDR3 extends over 12 amino acids. Trimming pared 8 bases from V and 1 base from J, leaving 6 bases between. The germline V gene encodes CDR1 MNHNY and CDR2 SVGAGI (reference sequence). CDR3 residues: CASGTSNQPQHF. Written as DNA, the CDR3 is TGTGCCAGCGGGACAAGCAATCAGCCCCAGCATTTT.

The chain links TRBV5-1 to TRBJ2-3, with 10 bases identical to TRBD2. With V trimmed by 4 bases and J by 8 bases, 13 bases remained unmatched. The CDR3 is 16 amino acids. Germline values: CDR1 SGHRS, CDR2 YFSETQ. The CDR3 coding sequence is TGCGCCAGCAGCAGAGCGGGGGGGCTTCTTAGCGGTACGCAGTATTTT. Residues: CASSRAGGLLSGTQYF.

The chain combines TRBV4-3 with TRBJ2-3; D is unresolved. The length of the CDR3 is 15 residues. With 0 bases removed from V and 6 bases from J, the gap between germline ends came to 13 bases. Germline-derived CDR1 and CDR2 are LGHNA and YSLEER. The CDR3 DNA follows: TGCGCCAGCAGCCAAGATGGCGGTAGTTCGGATACGCAGTATTTT. The encoded protein is CASSQDGGSSDTQYF.